Following are 14 T cell receptor beta chains from one sample sequenced in a study of technical replicates of blood from a few donors. The data were produced by immunoSEQ multiplex PCR, yet TCRdb's version contains in-frame clones alone and is incomplete. The table records roughly 100,000 clones, about 95% of them present only once. Source material: T cells isolated from PBMCs. The receptors originated from a human donor in good health.

V usage is TRBV2 and J usage is TRBJ2-7; 7 nucleotides align to TRBD1. Germline-derived CDR1 and CDR2 are SNHLY and FYNNEI. The J segment lost 1 base and the V segment lost 4 bases, leaving 4 bases of the junction unmatched. The CDR3 has 14 amino acids. The CDR3 region is CASSAETGSYEQYF. CDR3 nucleotides: TGTGCCAGCAGTGCTGAGACAGGGTCCTACGAGCAGTACTTC.

The CDR3, as DNA: TGCAGCGTTGGGAGCTATGGCTACACCTTC. This encodes CSVGSYGYTF. The chain links TRBV29-1 to TRBJ1-2; D is uncertain. Germline CDR1 SQVTM, CDR2 ANQGSEA. The CDR3 is 10 residues long. Trimming removed 4 bases from V and 4 bases from J, with 4 bases in between. The whole variable domain, remainder taken from reference TRBV29-1 and TRBJ1-2, is SAVISQKPSRDICQRGTSLTIQCQVDSQVTMMFWYRQQPGQSLTLIATANQGSEATYESGFVIDKFPISRPNLTFSTLTVSNMSPEDSSIYLCSVGSYGYTFGSGTRLTVV.

The V and J genes are TRBV29-1 and TRBJ1-4; TRBD1 aligns across 9 bases. The CDR3 is 16 residues long. The ends lost 4 bases at V and 8 bases at J; junction bases unmatched: 14. The germline gives CDR1 SQVTM, CDR2 ANQGSEA. CDR3 nucleotides: TGCAGCGTTGCAGGTACAGGGGGCGCATCTATAGAAAAACTGTTTTTT. Translation: CSVAGTGGASIEKLFF. Looking up the rest from reference TRBV29-1 and TRBJ1-4 gives the full variable domain: SAVISQKPSRDICQRGTSLTIQCQVDSQVTMMFWYRQQPGQSLTLIATANQGSEATYESGFVIDKFPISRPNLTFSTLTVSNMSPEDSSIYLCSVAGTGGASIEKLFFGSGTQLSVL.

The V gene is TRBV11-3, the J gene TRBJ2-5, with 7 bases that match TRBD2. CDR3 length equals 17 residues. Trimming took 1 base from V and 3 from J; bases not matched to a gene: 11. Germline-derived CDR1 and CDR2 are SGHNT and YENEEA. CDR3 amino acids: CASSLVWGGGTKETQYF. The CDR3 nucleotides are TGTGCCAGCAGCTTAGTGTGGGGCGGGGGAACAAAAGAGACCCAGTACTTC.

The V gene is TRBV6-5, the J gene TRBJ2-5; 10 bases fit TRBD1. There are 14 residues in the CDR3. The germline V gene has CDR1 MNHEY and CDR2 SVGAGI. Losses at the gene ends were 8 bases for V and 2 bases for J; bases not matched to a gene: 5. Here the CDR3 reads CASWRDRGQETQYF. DNA for the CDR3: TGTGCCAGCTGGCGGGACAGGGGTCAAGAGACCCAGTACTTC.

The rearrangement uses TRBV5-4 and TRBJ1-1; 7 bases match TRBD1. The CDR3 length is 14 residues. V lost 4 bases to trimming and J lost 1 base; unmatched junction nucleotides: 4. The germline CDR1 and CDR2 sequences are SGHNT and YYREEE (reference sequence). The CDR3 DNA sequence: TGTGCCAGCAGCCCTCGACAGGGGAACACTGAAGCTTTCTTT. The encoded protein is CASSPRQGNTEAFF.

The V and J genes are TRBV19 and TRBJ2-3; D may be TRBD1 (5 bases). The CDR3 runs to 12 residues. Deletions cut 2 bases from V and 7 bases from J, with 7 bases between. CDR1 and CDR2 (germline): LNHDA, SQIVND (reference sequence). The CDR3 region is CASSIQGNTQYF. The CDR3 bases are TGTGCCAGTAGTATACAGGGAAATACGCAGTATTTT.

This chain connects TRBV10-3 to TRBJ2-5; 8 bases line up with TRBD1. This CDR3 has 16 amino acids. V was clipped by 1 base and J by 4 bases; unmatched bases: 8. Germline CDR1 and CDR2: ENHRY and SYGVKD. CDR3 protein: CAISELQQGAGETQYF. As DNA, the CDR3 is TGTGCCATCAGTGAGTTACAGCAGGGGGCTGGAGAGACCCAGTACTTC.

The V call is TRBV10-1, the J call TRBJ1-2; TRBD1 is a possible D gene (5 bases). In germline, CDR1 is WNHNN, CDR2 SYGVQD (reference sequence). Trimming left V 11 bases short and J 0 bases short, with 16 bases between. This CDR3 region has 14 residues. The CDR3 sequence: CAECRVPPNYGYTF. The DNA of the CDR3 is TGCGCCGAGTGCAGGGTACCCCCTAACTATGGCTACACCTTC.

This clone was seen a single time. The J gene is TRBJ1-1, the V gene TRBV29-1; possible D gene TRBD1, 5 bases. Trimming took 4 bases from V and 11 from J, leaving 20 bases between them. Looked up from germline, CDR1 is SQVTM and CDR2 is ANQGSEA. The CDR3 sequence is 13 residues long. The CDR3 here is CSVVQAPGPRAFF. CDR3 DNA: TGCAGCGTTGTACAGGCTCCGGGTCCAAGGGCTTTCTTT.

This clone was seen a single time. The J gene is TRBJ2-1, the V gene TRBV9; 10 bases are a match to TRBD2. V shed 2 bases, J shed 9 bases, and the junction held 8 bases outside the gene matches. Germline V gives CDR1 SGDLS, CDR2 YYNGEE. The length of the CDR3 is 15 residues. The CDR3: CASSVGVAGGSEQFF. The CDR3 DNA reads TGTGCCAGCAGCGTGGGAGTAGCGGGAGGAAGTGAGCAGTTCTTC.

The chain combines TRBV27 with TRBJ1-1, with no clear D. This CDR3 is 14 amino acids long. The ends were cut back, 2 bases at V and 1 base at J, with 8 bases in the middle. CDR1 is MNHEY and CDR2 is SMNVEV in the germline V gene (reference sequence). CDR3 nucleotide sequence: TGTGCCAGCAGTTTACACAGACAGAACACTGAAGCTTTCTTT. It is translated as CASSLHRQNTEAFF.

Only one count was recorded for this clone. The V call is TRBV7-3, the J call TRBJ1-1; D is uncertain. CDR3 size: 16 residues. The V gene's germline CDR1 is SGHTA and CDR2 FQGTGA. Trimming took off 6 bases at V and 5 bases at J, with 22 bases between the two ends. In DNA, the CDR3 is TGTGCCAGCAGGAAGGGAGGTGGTTCTGAGGGAACTGAAGCTTTCTTT. Residues: CASRKGGGSEGTEAFF.

The sample holds one count of this clone. This chain connects TRBV7-9 to TRBJ2-5, with 7 nucleotides matching TRBD1. The CDR3 has 15 residues. After removal of 5 bases from V and 2 bases from J, the junction contained 8 bases not matched to a gene. CDR1 is SEHNR and CDR2 is FQNEAQ in the germline V gene (reference sequence). Written as DNA, the CDR3 is TGTGCCAGCAGCAGACCGGACAGGACACAAGAGACCCAGTACTTC. Translated: CASSRPDRTQETQYF.